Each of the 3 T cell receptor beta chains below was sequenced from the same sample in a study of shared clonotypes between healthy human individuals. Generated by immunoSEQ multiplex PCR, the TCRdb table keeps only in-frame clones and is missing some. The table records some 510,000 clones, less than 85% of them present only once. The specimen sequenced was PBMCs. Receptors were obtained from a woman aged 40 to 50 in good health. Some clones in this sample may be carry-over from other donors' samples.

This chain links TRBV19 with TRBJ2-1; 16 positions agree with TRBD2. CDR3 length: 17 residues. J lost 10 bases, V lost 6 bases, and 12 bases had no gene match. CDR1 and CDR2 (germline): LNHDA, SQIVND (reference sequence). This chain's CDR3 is CASRKPGLAGGAMEQFF. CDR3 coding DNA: TGTGCCAGTAGGAAGCCGGGACTAGCGGGAGGGGCGATGGAGCAGTTCTTC.

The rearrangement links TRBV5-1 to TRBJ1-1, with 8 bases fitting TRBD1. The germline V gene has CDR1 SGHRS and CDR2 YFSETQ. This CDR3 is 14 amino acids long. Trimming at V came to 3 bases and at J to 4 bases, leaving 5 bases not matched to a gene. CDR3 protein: CASSSQGEVTEAFF. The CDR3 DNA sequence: TGCGCCAGCAGCTCACAGGGGGAGGTCACTGAAGCTTTCTTT.

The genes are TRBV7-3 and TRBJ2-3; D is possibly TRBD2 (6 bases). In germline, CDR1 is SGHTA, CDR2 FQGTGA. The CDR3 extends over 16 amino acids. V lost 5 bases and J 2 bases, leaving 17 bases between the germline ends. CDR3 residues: CASSPRATSATDTQYF. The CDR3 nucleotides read TGTGCCAGCAGCCCAAGAGCGACTAGTGCCACAGATACGCAGTATTTT.